Below, one T cell receptor (beta chain) is given with its context. Its antigen is still unknown. Using unique molecular identifiers, the investigators prepared the TCRbeta library. One entry per CDR3 protein results from TCRdb running MiXCR on the PCR reads. Among about 980,000 distinct CDR3 sequences listed, roughly 29% were seen once. These data come from a study of T-cell reconstitution after alpha-beta-depleted transplantation in children. Study outcomes and limitations: Expanded graft clones, several hundred of them, were reportedly the source of alpha-beta T cells about two months after transplant. The origin of high day-60 TCRbeta diversity in some patients lay in surviving recipient T cells and thymic progenitors. A year post-transplant, T-cell counts and diversity derived mostly from newly produced T cells.

Here the sequenced sample was PBMCs, mostly from graft donor cells, taken 360 days after TCRalphabeta/CD19-depleted stem cell transplant. This receptor was taken from a boy in the first two years of life who had a stem cell transplant for SCID, so the T cells may come from the graft donor.

As DNA, the CDR3 is TGTGCCAGCAGCCCACTCAGGGAATTGAACACCGGGGAGCTGTTTTTT. Amino acid sequence: CASSPLRELNTGELFF. This chain connects TRBV7-8 to TRBJ2-2, with D possibly matching TRBD1 (5 bases). Germline-derived CDR1 and CDR2 are SGHVS and FQNEAQ. CDR3 size: 16 residues. V gave up 5 bases and J gave up 1 base, with 14 bases separating them.